The clone carrying this T cell receptor (beta chain) was seen repeatedly, ten times or more. Antigen: not known. TCR beta CDR3 region amplification was performed from RNA transcripts. RT-PCR in the first round (using the HTBI primer set) targeted the TCR CDR3. One entry per CDR3 protein, called by TCRdb with MiXCR from the multiplex PCR reads. The sample shows about 540,000 distinct CDR3 sequences, around 42% of them seen only once. Germline V gene lookup returns CDR1 DFQATT and CDR2 SNEGSKA (reference sequence). Germline trimming cut 0 bases from V and 5 bases from J; bases unmatched to any gene: 8. The CDR3 length is 15 residues. The data stem from a study of T cells in Graves' hyperthyroidism and ophthalmopathy. The study's findings and limits: In validation, the model predicted ophthalmopathy. These predictions came a median about 6.5 months before onset. By a 13 V-J model, ophthalmopathy was set apart from stable hyperthyroidism.

Diagnostic assessment was based on clinical symptoms, serum thyroxine and TRAb, thyroid ultrasound and orbital computed tomography. The J gene is TRBJ2-5, the V gene TRBV20-1; 8 positions match TRBD1. The TCR comes from a woman in her late teens or twenties with Graves' hyperthyroidism. Sequenced: peripheral blood or thyroid tissue (not recorded which). CDR3 sequence reads: CSARDLTGGRETQYF. The CDR3 DNA follows: TGCAGTGCTAGAGATCTCACAGGGGGTCGGGAGACCCAGTACTTC.